These 3 T cell receptor beta chains were all obtained from the same sample, sequenced in a study of Graves' ophthalmopathy and Graves' hyperthyroidism. As the template, RNA transcripts were used to amplify TCR beta CDR3 regions. In the first round, RT-PCR was carried out with HTBI primers, and a multiplex PCR formed the second round. TCRdb reprocessed the multiplex PCR reads via MiXCR and lists one record per CDR3 protein. The sample holds about 480,000 distinct CDR3 sequences, approximately 15% seen once. The sequencing sample was made of blood. These receptors all stem from a woman aged 25-40 years with Graves' ophthalmopathy.

This clonotype was seen ten or more times. The genes are TRBV12-3 or TRBV12-4 and TRBJ1-1; TRBD1 matches at 7 bases. The junction had 8 bases not matched to a gene; V was cut back by 6 bases and J by 7 bases. The CDR3 has 13 amino acids. The CDR3 nucleotides read TGTGCCAGCAGCCCAACAGGGGTTATTGAAGCTTTCTTT. The encoded protein is CASSPTGVIEAFF.

On this clonotype itself: A read error may produce the germline difference seen at one junction end. V usage is TRBV7-2 and J usage is TRBJ1-6; D is possibly TRBD1 (5 bases). The CDR3 covers 15 residues. The V gene's germline CDR1 is SGHTA and CDR2 FQGNSA. The CDR3 DNA reads TGTGCCGGCAGCTTAGATCCAGGGTACTTTTCACCCCTCCACTTT. This gives the protein CAGSLDPGYFSPLHF.

This clonotype showed up many times. The chain is built from TRBV2 and TRBJ1-2; D is unclear. V was cut by 7 bases and J by 5 bases, with 26 bases left in between. The CDR3 sequence is 17 residues long. Germline V lookup: CDR1 SNHLY, CDR2 FYNNEI. The CDR3 coding sequence is TGTGCCAGCACCCGAAGTATCCTCAGCTCCTCAGAGTATGGCTACACCTTC. Translated, it gives CASTRSILSSSEYGYTF.